This is a list of T cell receptor beta chains from one sample in a study of a mutant IDH1 vaccine in newly diagnosed glioma. Sequencing used immunoSEQ multiplex PCR; TCRdb keeps in-frame clones, though not all of them. The sample lists about 100,000 clones, around 80% seen once, with around 7.5% in the top ten. Here the sequenced sample was PBMCs, taken from a glioma patient treated with radiotherapy, temozolomide or both. The receptors originated from a man in his forties or fifties with glioma. Both conserved end residues are part of each CDR3. The D gene is left open where the match is weak. Where a row states a size, it is once, few, many or the class of an expanded clone; other rows omit it.

v_call	d_call	j_call	clone_size	cdr3_aa	cdr3_nt
TRBV7-9	-	TRBJ1-3	-	CASSETVPSSGNTIYF	TGTGCCAGCAGCGAGACAGTTCCGAGCTCTGGAAACACCATATATTTT
TRBV7-6	-	TRBJ1-5	-	CASSPAGNQPQHF	TGTGCCAGCAGCCCCGCAGGGAATCAGCCCCAGCATTTT
TRBV18	-	TRBJ1-5	-	CASSPTGVSNQPQHF	TGTGCCAGCTCACCGACAGGTGTTAGCAATCAGCCCCAGCATTTT
TRBV6-6	TRBD2	TRBJ2-2	-	CASSYKRGTGELFF	TGTGCCAGCAGTTACAAGCGGGGCACCGGGGAGCTGTTTTTT
TRBV5-1	-	TRBJ2-2	-	CASSLGHSFSPGELFF	TGCGCCAGCAGCTTGGGGCATTCTTTCAGTCCCGGGGAGCTGTTTTTT
TRBV19	-	TRBJ1-6	-	CATSRETSPLHF	TGTGCCACCTCAAGAGAAACGTCACCCCTCCACTTT
TRBV5-8	-	TRBJ1-2	few	CASSLAPPPVYTF	TGTGCCAGCAGCTTGGCGCCCCCTCCGGTCTACACCTTC
TRBV15	-	TRBJ1-5	-	CATSRDRRHNQPQHF	TGTGCCACCAGCAGAGATCGGCGGCACAATCAGCCCCAGCATTTT
TRBV4-3	TRBD1	TRBJ2-7	-	CASSQDFDRGLFEQYF	TGCGCCAGCAGCCAAGATTTCGACAGGGGGCTATTCGAGCAGTACTTC
TRBV9	-	TRBJ2-7	-	CASSVGGVPYEQYF	TGTGCCAGCAGCGTAGGGGGGGTCCCTTACGAGCAGTACTTC
TRBV5-6	TRBD1	TRBJ1-2	-	CASSAGTGTGYTF	TGTGCCAGCAGCGCGGGGACAGGGACTGGCTACACCTTC
TRBV4-1	TRBD1	TRBJ2-7	-	CASSRGQGTYEQYF	TGCGCCAGCAGCCGGGGACAGGGTACCTACGAGCAGTACTTC
TRBV18	TRBD1	TRBJ2-1	-	CASSPGQGSEFF	TGTGCCAGCTCACCGGGACAGGGGTCGGAGTTCTTC
TRBV5-4	-	TRBJ2-2	-	CASSDGKKANTGELFF	TGTGCCAGCAGCGATGGAAAAAAAGCGAACACCGGGGAGCTGTTTTTT
TRBV18	TRBD2	TRBJ2-5	-	CASSLDRGGETQYF	TGTGCCAGCTCACTGGACCGGGGGGGAGAGACCCAGTACTTC
TRBV4-3	-	TRBJ1-2	-	CASSQDTGAVFYGYTF	TGCGCCAGCAGCCAAGATACCGGGGCAGTCTTCTATGGCTACACCTTC
TRBV4-1	-	TRBJ2-7	-	CASSHLILNPEQYF	TGCGCCAGCAGCCACCTCATCCTAAATCCAGAGCAGTACTTC
TRBV4-3	TRBD2	TRBJ2-2	-	CASSQGRDFLAGGTGELFF	TGCGCCAGCAGCCAAGGCCGGGATTTTCTAGCGGGAGGGACCGGGGAGCTGTTTTTT
TRBV6-5	-	TRBJ1-3	-	CASSYPGLISGNTIYF	TGTGCCAGCAGTTACCCTGGGCTGATCTCTGGAAACACCATATATTTT
TRBV19	TRBD1	TRBJ2-6	-	CASSRPRQGAQGANVLTF	TGTGCCAGTAGTAGACCCCGACAGGGGGCGCAGGGGGCCAACGTCCTGACTTTC
TRBV27	TRBD2	TRBJ2-7	-	CASSLSGGSGGEQYF	TGTGCCAGCAGTTTATCTGGGGGTTCGGGGGGCGAGCAGTACTTC
TRBV11-2	-	TRBJ1-1	-	CASSPAPPRADTEAFF	TGTGCCAGCAGCCCCGCGCCTCCGAGGGCGGACACTGAAGCTTTCTTT